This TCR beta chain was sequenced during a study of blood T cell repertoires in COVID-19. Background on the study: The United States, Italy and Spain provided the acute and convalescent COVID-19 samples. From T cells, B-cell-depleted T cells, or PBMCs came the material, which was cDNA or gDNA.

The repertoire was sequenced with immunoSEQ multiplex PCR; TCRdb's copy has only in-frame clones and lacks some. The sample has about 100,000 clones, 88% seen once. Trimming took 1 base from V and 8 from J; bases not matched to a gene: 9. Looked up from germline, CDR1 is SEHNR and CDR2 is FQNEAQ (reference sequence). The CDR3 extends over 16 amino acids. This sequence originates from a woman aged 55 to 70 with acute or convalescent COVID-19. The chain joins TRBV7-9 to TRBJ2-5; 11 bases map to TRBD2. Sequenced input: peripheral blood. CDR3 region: CASSLDGSGRVETQYF. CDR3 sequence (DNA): TGTGCCAGCAGCTTAGATGGTAGCGGGAGGGTAGAAACCCAGTACTTC.